This T cell receptor beta chain was captured in a study of blood T cell repertoires in COVID-19 (dated by TCRdb to between 2020 and 2021). A note on the overall study: Samples covering the acute and convalescent phases of COVID-19 were provided by collaborators in the United States, Italy and Spain. The material from the prospective study consisted of cDNA or gDNA derived from T cells, B-cell-depleted T cells, or PBMCs. A freely available public database, intended as a resource for researchers studying the immune response to SARS-CoV-2, is where the repertoires were released. The samples were drawn from two sources: the first 160 participants of the ongoing ImmuneRACE study, and fewer than 1,500 subjects contributed by 6 global collaborators. Nearly every sample came with metadata listing a de-identified subject ID, COVID-19 status, age in years and sex. Where available, HLA class I and class II types were taken from metadata supplied by the sample provider and were not determined by assay-based typing. Subjects who had been exposed to COVID-19, were actively infected with it, or had recovered from it provided the deeply sampled blood TCRbeta repertoires that made up the dataset.

For this clone: Its antigen remains undetermined. No much larger clone exists at a distance of one base, and base qualities are not known.

CDR1 SGHNT and CDR2 YYREEE were looked up in the germline V gene (reference sequence). Unmatched junction bases come to 12, with V trimmed by 6 bases and J by 6 bases. The CDR3 contains 15 residues, cysteine and phenylalanine counted. Just the 45-base CDR3 DNA is kept, in frame starting at base 1. TCRbeta CDR3 regions were amplified from genomic DNA using the immunoSEQ Assay, a bias-controlled multiplex PCR. The original pipeline was this. Nucleated cell counts per sample were estimated from amplification of reference gene primers within the assay. Sequence reads were collapsed and filtered to measure the absolute abundance of every unique TCRbeta CDR3 rearrangement. For each sample, productive Simpson clonality was calculated as the square root of Simpson's diversity index across productive rearrangements. The source is immuneACCESS, and TCRdb retained only in-frame sequences with V and J called. Part of the clones is not carried over; for the studies checked, unresolved V genes explain less than half of this, and the remainder is unexplained. The V and J calls and clone size are taken from that table; D and trimming were inferred from the DNA. The table for this sample lists about 48,000 clones; about 90% of them were counted only once. The ten largest make up 15% to 20% of the sample.

Each collaborating institution followed its own protocols to collect whole blood in K2EDTA tubes. Collaborator samples were shipped for TCRbeta analysis as frozen whole blood, isolated PBMCs, or DNA extracted from either sample type. General conclusions and limits of the study: Clinical and demographic metadata were provided uncurated, with the amount varying by source and participant.

Recombination joined TRBV5-4 with TRBJ1-2, with 9 bases in between that match TRBD1. The source material was peripheral blood. This clonotype originated in a human donor in a cohort sampled during active COVID-19. The base sequence is TGTGCCAGCAACATCCGGGACAGGGAAATGCATGGCTACACCTTC. Its product reads: CASNIRDREMHGYTF. Where the CDR3 stops, the reference TRBV5-4 and TRBJ1-2 genes take over; the full variable domain is ETGVTQSPTHLIKTRGQQVTLRCSSQSGHNTVSWYQQALGQGPQFIFQYYREEENGRGNFPPRFSGLQFPNYSSELNVNALELDDSALYLCASNIRDREMHGYTFGSGTRLTVV.